The source of this T cell receptor beta chain is a study of blood T cell repertoires in COVID-19. The V and J ends lost 0 bases and 2 bases respectively, with 12 bases between them. CDR3 length: 16 amino acids. Germline CDR1 and CDR2: SGHNT and YYREEE (reference sequence). Sequencing used immunoSEQ multiplex PCR; TCRdb keeps in-frame clones, though not all of them. The sample has 200,000 or so clones; around 80% are singletons. Sequencing was performed on peripheral blood. The genes are TRBV5-4 and TRBJ1-3, with D possibly matching TRBD1 (5 bases). The TCR was taken from a woman in her sixties or seventies who had recovered from COVID-19. CDR3 DNA: TGTGCCAGCAGCTTGGGGACACCCATAACTGGAAACACCATATATTTT. It specifies CASSLGTPITGNTIYF.